This T cell receptor (beta chain) was identified during a study of low-dose radiotherapy and immunotherapy resistance in tumors. At the level of the study: Aspirin was taken orally at 300 mg daily by patients, and this continued for four cycles from cycle 1 day 1.

Time point here: before trial treatment. As their treatment, donors received nivolumab, ipilimumab, aspirin, low-dose cyclophosphamide and low-dose radiotherapy. With TRAV- and TRBV-specific primers, first-strand cDNA was made, covering the alpha and beta chains. TCR amplification ran roughly 20 PCR cycles using constant-region and V-primer adapter primers. TCRdb processed the reads anew with MiXCR; each CDR3 protein has one entry. The sample records tens of thousands of distinct CDR3 sequences, 15% to 20% being singletons. This clonotype was seen many times. An end of the junction differs from the germline gene, which may be a read error. The origin of this receptor is a male donor with prostate cancer. The specimen comprised PBMCs, sampled before treatment.

The CDR3 protein is CSAPEEGASYQPQHF. The CDR3 coding sequence is TGCAGTGCCCCCGAGGAGGGGGCTAGCTATCAGCCCCAGCATTTT. The chain carries TRBV20-1 and TRBJ1-5; 7 nucleotides line up with TRBD1. Looked up from germline, CDR1 is DFQATT and CDR2 is SNEGSKA (reference sequence). This CDR3 is 15 amino acids long.